A selection of T cell receptor beta chains follows, all from one sample in a study of patients and donors after allogeneic stem cell transplantation. TCRdb recomputed calls from the RT-PCR reads with MiXCR, one row per CDR3 protein. The table includes fewer than 500,000 distinct CDR3 sequences, about a sixth detected once. Source material: blood, either unsorted or a sorted T cell fraction (not recorded which). These receptors were taken from a human donor who was either an allogeneic HSCT recipient or a stem cell or donor lymphocyte infusion donor (not recorded which). It is not recorded whose cells these are; they may come from a transplant donor. Each CDR3 is given with its conserved first and last residue.

v_gene	j_gene	CDR3aa
TRBV7-9	TRBJ1-2	CASSLSEGTGYGYTF
TRBV7-9	TRBJ2-7	CASSPLRVSSYEQYF
TRBV11-2	TRBJ2-1	CASTTAGRNEQFF
TRBV27	TRBJ2-3	CASSLPGRDTDTQYF
TRBV30	TRBJ1-2	CAWTGGAGYTF
TRBV12-3/TRBV12-4	TRBJ1-2	CASSSTQGINYGYTF
TRBV20-1	TRBJ1-3	CSASTQVGNTIYF
TRBV5-5	TRBJ1-5	CASSRDSFNQPQHF
TRBV9	TRBJ2-1	CASSAEVDNEQFF
TRBV27	TRBJ2-7	CASSLRGRTGIYQDPYEQYF
TRBV4-1	TRBJ2-7	CASSQSPEAEQYF
TRBV4-2	TRBJ1-2	CASSPPIAGNNYGYTF
TRBV5-1	TRBJ2-1	CASSVRSHEQFF
TRBV30	TRBJ1-5	CAWSVRQTNQPQHF
TRBV11-2	TRBJ1-5	CASSLSADQPQHF
TRBV4-1	TRBJ2-7	CASSQGRSYEQYF
TRBV20-1	TRBJ1-5	CSARDGQGHQPQHF
TRBV29-1	TRBJ1-1	CSVERIGRMNTEAFF
TRBV10-3	TRBJ2-7	CAISESAYEQYF
TRBV11-2	TRBJ2-1	CASRRSSRGEQFF
TRBV5-1	TRBJ2-1	CASSMGLAGVNEQFF
TRBV2	TRBJ1-1	CASRRLNTEAFF
TRBV5-6	TRBJ2-5	CASSPWQRERRETQYF
TRBV6-4	TRBJ2-1	CASSLLAGGPRNEQFF
TRBV20-1	TRBJ1-2	CSARERGSYGYTF
TRBV5-1	TRBJ2-1	CASSPEGGPGEQFF
TRBV18	TRBJ2-7	CASSPRGSDEQYF
TRBV18	TRBJ2-5	CASSPRLVEETQYF
TRBV30	TRBJ1-5	CAWSGGGSQPQHF